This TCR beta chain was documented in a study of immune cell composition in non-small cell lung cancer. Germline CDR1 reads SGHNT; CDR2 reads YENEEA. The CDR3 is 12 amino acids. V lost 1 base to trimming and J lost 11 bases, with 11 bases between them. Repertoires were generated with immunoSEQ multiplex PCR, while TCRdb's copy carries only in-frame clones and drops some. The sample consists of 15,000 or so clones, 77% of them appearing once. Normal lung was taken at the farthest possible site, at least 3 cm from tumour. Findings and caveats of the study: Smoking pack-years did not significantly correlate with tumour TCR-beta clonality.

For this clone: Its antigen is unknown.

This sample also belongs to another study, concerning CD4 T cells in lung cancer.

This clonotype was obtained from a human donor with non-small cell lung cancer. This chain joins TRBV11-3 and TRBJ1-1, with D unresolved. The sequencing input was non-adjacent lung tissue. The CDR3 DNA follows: TGTGCCAGCAGCTTAGGGAGGCCCGGGGCTTTCTTT. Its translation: CASSLGRPGAFF.